This T cell receptor beta chain was found in a study of T cell changes during pregnancy in multiple sclerosis (dated by TCRdb to the late 2010s). As for the study more broadly: In women with multiple sclerosis, the researchers looked at how the T cell repertoire shifted as pregnancy progressed.

To prepare the library, the immunoSEQ multiplex PCR assay was applied. TCRdb carries this immuneACCESS record with in-frame sequences only. Its versions omit some clonotypes, under half of them owing to an unresolved V gene in the studies checked, with the rest unexplained. The sample has about 87,000 clones on record, 93% of them singletons. The ten largest account for 1.1% to 1.5% of the sample. Note on this clone: Its antigen is not yet known. Base qualities are missing; no much larger clone stands one base away.

The CDR3 starts with the cysteine, ends with the phenylalanine, and has 11 residues. Of all the DNA, just the CDR3 is kept, 33 bases in frame from base 1. Sequences ENHRY (CDR1) and SYGVKD (CDR2) are obtained from the germline V gene. V was cut back by 2 bases and J by 8 bases, leaving a gap of 4 bases between them. This specimen consisted of peripheral blood, obtained in the third trimester of pregnancy. The receptor comes from a female donor in good health, enrolled as a control in a pregnancy study. Recombination joined TRBV10-3 with TRBJ2-1, with the D gene too uncertain to name. The nucleotide sequence is TGTGCCATCAGTGAGGAGGATGAGCAGTTCTTC. This gives the protein CAISEEDEQFF.